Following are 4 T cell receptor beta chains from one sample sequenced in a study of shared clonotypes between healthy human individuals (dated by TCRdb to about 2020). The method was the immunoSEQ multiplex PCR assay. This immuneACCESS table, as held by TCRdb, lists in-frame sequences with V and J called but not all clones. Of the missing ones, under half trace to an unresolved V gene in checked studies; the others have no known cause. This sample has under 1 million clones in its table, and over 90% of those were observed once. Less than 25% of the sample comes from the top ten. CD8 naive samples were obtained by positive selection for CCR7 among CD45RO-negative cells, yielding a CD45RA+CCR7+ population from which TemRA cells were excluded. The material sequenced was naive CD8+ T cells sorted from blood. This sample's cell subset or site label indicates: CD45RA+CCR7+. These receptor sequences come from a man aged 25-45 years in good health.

The CDR3 coding sequence is TGTGCCATCAATGGACTAGCAGCGAGCTCCTACAATGAGCAGTTCTTC. It is translated as CAINGLAASSYNEQFF. This sequence joins TRBV10-3 and TRBJ2-1; TRBD2 agrees at 8 bases. This CDR3 region has 16 residues. V was pared by 7 bases and J by 0 bases, with 8 bases of the junction left unmatched. Germline assignment: CDR1 ENHRY and CDR2 SYGVKD.

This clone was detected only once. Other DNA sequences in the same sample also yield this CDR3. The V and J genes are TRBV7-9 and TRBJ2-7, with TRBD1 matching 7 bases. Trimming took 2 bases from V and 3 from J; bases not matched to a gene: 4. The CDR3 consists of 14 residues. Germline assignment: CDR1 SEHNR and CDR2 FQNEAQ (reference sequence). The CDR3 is CASSLRDRVYEQYF. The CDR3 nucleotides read TGTGCCAGCAGCTTACGCGACAGGGTCTACGAGCAGTACTTC.

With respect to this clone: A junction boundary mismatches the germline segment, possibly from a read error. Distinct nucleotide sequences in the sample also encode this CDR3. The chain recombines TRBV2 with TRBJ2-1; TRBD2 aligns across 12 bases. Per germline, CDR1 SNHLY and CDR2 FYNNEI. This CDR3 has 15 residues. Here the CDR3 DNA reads TGTGCCAGCAGTGGACTAGCGGGAGAAGACAATGAACAGTTCTTC. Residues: CASSGLAGEDNEQFF.

The CDR3 region has the DNA TGTGCCAGCAGCGCGCCCGAGGTCGGGAGCTCCTACAATGAGCAGTTCTTC. This encodes CASSAPEVGSSYNEQFF. The chain has TRBV7-9 and TRBJ2-1; tentatively, D is TRBD2 (6 bases). The V end was cut by 5 bases, the J end by 0 bases, with 17 bases between. The CDR3 has 17 amino acids. The V gene's germline CDR1 is SEHNR and CDR2 FQNEAQ (reference sequence).